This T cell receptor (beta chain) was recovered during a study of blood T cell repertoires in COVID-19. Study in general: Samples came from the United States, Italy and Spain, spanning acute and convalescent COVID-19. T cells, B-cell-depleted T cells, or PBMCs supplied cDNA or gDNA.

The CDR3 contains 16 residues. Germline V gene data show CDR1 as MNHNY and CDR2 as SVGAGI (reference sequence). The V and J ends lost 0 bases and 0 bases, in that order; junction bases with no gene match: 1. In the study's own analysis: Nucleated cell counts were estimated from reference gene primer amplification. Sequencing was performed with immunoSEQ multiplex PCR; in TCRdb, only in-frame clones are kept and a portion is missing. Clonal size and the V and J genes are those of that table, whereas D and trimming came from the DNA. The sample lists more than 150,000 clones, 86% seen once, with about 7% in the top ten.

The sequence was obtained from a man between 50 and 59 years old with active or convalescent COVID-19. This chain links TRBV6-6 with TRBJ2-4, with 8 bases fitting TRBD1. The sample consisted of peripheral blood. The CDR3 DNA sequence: TGTGCCAGCAGTTACTCCAGGGGGCTAGCCAAAAACATTCAGTACTTC. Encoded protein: CASSYSRGLAKNIQYF.